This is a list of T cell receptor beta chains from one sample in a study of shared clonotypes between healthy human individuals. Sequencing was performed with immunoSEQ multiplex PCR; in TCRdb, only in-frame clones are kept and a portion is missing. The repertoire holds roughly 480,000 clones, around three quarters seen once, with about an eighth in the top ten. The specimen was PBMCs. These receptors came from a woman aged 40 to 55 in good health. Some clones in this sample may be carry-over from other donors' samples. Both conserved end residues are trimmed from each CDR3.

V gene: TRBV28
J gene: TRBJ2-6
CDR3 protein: ASSSRWSSGANVLT

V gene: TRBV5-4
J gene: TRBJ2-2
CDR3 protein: ASSPPPANTGELF

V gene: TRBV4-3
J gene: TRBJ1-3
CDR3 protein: ASSLMSDGFSGNTIY

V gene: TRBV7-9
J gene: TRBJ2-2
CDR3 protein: ASSSTGRGMPGELF

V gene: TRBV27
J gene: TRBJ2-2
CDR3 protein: ASSQYPSGANTGELF

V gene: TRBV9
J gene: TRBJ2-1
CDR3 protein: ASSVVALGTRHRDEQF

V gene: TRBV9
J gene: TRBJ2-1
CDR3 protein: ASSANRDNEQF

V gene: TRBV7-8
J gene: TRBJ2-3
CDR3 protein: ASSQIAGGDTDTQY

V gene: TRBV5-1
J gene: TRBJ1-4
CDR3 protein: ASSTGNNEKLF

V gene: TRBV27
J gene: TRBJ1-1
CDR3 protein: ASSPIAGARTEAF

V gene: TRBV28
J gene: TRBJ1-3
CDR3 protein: ASMSRWQGGTIY

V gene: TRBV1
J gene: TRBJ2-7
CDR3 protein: TSSQEEAEGTGEHCYEQY

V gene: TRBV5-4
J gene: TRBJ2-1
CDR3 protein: ASSSPGLAGGKEQF

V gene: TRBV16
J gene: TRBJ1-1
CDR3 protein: ASSQSILNTEAF

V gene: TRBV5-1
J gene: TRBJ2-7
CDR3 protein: ASSLPNAGEGAYEQY

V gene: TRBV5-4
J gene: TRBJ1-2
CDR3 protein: ASSLYGTRRGYGYT

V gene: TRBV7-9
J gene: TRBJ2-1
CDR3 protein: ASSLIASGRGGEQF

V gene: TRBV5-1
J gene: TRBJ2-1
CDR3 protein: ASSFTGYNEQF